This T cell receptor beta chain was sequenced in a study of cytomegalovirus exposure and HLA in healthy donors. From germline, CDR1 is LNHDA and CDR2 SQIVND (reference sequence). The V and J ends lost 4 bases and 0 bases respectively, with 10 bases between them. CDR3 length: 15 amino acids. This clone was counted a single time. The target antigen is unknown. Study findings and constraints: A few CMV-associated chains were confirmed in vitro to be specific for CMV antigens. Highest at DRB1 and lowest at HLA-C, TCR association rates differed among HLA loci in a later analysis. Cytomegalovirus-associated status was assigned to 164 TCR beta chains.

PCR used 60 Vbeta primers and 13 Jbeta primers. Sequencing was performed with immunoSEQ multiplex PCR; in TCRdb, only in-frame clones are kept and a portion is missing. The table shows some 100,000 clones, with under 80% occurring only once. Sequencing was done on a sample of PBMCs. The rearrangement joins TRBV19 to TRBJ1-3, with D hard to call. The sequence was collected from a woman in her forties or fifties in good health and CMV-seropositive. The CDR3 DNA follows: TGTGCCAGTAGTAATGGCCGTCGCTCTGGAAACACCATATATTTT. Translation gives CASSNGRRSGNTIYF.